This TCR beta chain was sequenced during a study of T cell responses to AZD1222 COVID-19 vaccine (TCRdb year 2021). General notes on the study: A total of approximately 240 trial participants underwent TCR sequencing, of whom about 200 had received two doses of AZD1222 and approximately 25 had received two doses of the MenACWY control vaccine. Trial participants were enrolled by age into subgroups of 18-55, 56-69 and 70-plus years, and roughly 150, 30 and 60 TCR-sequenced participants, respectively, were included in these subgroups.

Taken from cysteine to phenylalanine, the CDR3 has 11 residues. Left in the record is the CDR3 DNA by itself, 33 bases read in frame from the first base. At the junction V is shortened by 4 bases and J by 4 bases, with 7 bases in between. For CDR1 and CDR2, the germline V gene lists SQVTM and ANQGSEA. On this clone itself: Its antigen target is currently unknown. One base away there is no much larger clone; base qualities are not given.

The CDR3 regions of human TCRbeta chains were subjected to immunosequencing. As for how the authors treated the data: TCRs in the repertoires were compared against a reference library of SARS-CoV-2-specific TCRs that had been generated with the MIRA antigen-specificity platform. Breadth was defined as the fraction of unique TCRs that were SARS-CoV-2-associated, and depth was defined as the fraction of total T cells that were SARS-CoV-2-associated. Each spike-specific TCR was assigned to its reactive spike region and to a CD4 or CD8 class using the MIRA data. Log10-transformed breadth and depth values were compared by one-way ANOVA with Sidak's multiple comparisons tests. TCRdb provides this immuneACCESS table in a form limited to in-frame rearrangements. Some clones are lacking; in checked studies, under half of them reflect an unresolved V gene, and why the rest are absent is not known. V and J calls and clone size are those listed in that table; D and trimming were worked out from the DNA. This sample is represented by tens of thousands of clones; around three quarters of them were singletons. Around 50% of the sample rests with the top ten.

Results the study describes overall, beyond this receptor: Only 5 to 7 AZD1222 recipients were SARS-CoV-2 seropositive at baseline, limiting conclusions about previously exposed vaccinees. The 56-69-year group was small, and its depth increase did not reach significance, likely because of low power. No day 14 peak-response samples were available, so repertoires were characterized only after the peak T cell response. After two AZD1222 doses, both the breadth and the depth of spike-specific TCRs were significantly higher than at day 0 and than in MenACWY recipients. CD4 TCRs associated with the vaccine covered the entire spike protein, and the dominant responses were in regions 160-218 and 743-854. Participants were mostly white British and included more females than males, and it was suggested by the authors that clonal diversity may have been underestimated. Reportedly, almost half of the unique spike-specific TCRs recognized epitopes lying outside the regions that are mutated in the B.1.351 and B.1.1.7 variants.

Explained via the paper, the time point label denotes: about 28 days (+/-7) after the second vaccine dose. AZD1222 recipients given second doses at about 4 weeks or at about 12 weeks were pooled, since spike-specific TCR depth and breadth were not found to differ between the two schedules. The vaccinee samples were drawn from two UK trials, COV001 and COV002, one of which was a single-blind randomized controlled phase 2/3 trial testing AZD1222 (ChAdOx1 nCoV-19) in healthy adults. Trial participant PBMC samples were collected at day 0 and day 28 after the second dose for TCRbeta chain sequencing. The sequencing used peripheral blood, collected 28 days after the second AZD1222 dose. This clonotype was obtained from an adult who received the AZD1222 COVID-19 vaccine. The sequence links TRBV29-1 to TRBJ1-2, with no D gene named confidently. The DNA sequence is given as TGCAGCGTTGTGGGTGTCTATGGCTACACCTTC. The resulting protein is CSVVGVYGYTF.